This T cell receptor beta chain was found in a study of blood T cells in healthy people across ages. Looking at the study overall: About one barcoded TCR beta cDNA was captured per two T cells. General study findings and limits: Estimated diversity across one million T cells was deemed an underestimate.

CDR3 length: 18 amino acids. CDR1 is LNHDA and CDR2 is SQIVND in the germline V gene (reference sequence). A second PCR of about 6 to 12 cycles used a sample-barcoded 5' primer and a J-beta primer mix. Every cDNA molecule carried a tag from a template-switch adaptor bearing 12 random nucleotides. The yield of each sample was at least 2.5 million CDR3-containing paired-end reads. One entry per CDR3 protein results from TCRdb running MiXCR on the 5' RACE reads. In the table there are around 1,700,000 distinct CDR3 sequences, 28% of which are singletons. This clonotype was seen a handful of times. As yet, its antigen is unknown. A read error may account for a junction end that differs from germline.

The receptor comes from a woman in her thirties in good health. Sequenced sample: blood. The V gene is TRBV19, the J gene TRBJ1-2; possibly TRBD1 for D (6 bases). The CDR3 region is CASSIKQGKASYNCGYTF. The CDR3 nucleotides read TGTGCCAGTAGTATCAAACAGGGAAAGGCGAGTTACAACTGTGGCTACACCTTC.